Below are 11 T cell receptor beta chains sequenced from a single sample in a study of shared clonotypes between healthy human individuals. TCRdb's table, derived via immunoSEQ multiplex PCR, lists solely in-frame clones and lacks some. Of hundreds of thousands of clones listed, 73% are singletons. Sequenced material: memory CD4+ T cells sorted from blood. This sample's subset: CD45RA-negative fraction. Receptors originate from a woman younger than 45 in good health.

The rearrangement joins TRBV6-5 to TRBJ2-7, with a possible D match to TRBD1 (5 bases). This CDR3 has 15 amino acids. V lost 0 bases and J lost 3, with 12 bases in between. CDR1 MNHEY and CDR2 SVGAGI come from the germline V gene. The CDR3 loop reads CASSYSRQGGYEQYF. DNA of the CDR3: TGTGCCAGCAGTTACTCGAGGCAGGGCGGCTACGAGCAGTACTTC.

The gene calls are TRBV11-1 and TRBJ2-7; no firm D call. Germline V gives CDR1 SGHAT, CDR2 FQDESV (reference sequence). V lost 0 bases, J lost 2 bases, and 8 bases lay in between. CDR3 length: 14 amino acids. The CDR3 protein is CASSLAPGPYEQYF. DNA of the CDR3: TGTGCCAGCAGCTTAGCGCCAGGACCCTACGAGCAGTACTTC.

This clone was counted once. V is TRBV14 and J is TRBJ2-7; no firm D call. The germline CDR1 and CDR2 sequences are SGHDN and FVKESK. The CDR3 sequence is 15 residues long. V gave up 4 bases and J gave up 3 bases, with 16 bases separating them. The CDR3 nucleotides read TGTGCCAGCAGCCCCGCCGAGTATCCAAACTACGAGCAGTACTTC. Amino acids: CASSPAEYPNYEQYF.

The CDR3 is CASSGTDEKLFF. In DNA form, the CDR3 reads TGCGCCAGCAGCGGGACAGATGAAAAACTGTTTTTT. This sequence joins TRBV10-1 and TRBJ1-4, with 7 bases matching TRBD1. This CDR3 region has 12 residues. With 6 bases clipped from V and 6 bases from J, the junction kept 1 base outside the gene matches. Germline loops: CDR1 WNHNN, CDR2 SYGVQD (reference sequence).

DNA for the CDR3: TGTGCCAGCAGCTTACGGGGCAGTATGAACACTGAAGCTTTCTTT. Translated: CASSLRGSMNTEAFF. V usage is TRBV11-2 and J usage is TRBJ1-1; maybe TRBD1 (5 bases). Between the trimmed V and J ends, which lost 2 bases and 0 bases, there was a span of 10 bases. The germline gives CDR1 SGHAT, CDR2 FQNNGV. This CDR3 region has 15 residues.

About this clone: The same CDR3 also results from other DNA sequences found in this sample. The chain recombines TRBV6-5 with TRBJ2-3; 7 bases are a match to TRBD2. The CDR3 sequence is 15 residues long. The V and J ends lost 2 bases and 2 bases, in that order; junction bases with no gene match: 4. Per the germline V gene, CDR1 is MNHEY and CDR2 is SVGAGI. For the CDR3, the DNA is TGTGCCAGCAGTTACGGCGGGAGTTCCACAGATACGCAGTATTTT. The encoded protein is CASSYGGSSTDTQYF.

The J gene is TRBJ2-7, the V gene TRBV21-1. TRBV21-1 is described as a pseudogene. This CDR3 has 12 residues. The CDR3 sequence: CASSKPPYEQYF. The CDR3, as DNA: TGTGCCAGCAGCAAACCCCCCTACGAGCAGTACTTC.

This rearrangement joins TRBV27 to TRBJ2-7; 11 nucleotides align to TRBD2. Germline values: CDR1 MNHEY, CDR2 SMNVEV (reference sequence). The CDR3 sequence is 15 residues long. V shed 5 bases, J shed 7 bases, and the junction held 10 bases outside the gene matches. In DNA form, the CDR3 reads TGTGCCAGCAGTCCCCAACTAGCGGGAGTATTGGAGCAGTACTTC. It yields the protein CASSPQLAGVLEQYF.

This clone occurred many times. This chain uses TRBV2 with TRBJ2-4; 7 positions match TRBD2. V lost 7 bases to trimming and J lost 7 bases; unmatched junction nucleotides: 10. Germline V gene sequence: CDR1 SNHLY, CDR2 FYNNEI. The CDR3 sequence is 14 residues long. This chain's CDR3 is CASNREGRGNIQYF. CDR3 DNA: TGTGCCAGCAATAGGGAGGGGAGGGGTAACATTCAGTACTTC.

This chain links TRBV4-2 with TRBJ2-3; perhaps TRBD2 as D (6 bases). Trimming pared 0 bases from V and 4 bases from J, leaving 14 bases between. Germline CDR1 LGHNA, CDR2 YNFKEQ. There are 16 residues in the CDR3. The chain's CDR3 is CASSQDRGRGSDTQYF. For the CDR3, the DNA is TGTGCCAGCAGCCAAGATCGGGGGAGAGGGTCAGATACGCAGTATTTT.

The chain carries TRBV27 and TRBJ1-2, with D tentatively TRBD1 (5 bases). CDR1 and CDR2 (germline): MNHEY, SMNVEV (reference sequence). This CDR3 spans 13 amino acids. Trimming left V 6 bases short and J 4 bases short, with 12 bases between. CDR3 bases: TGTGCCAGCAGACCGACAGACACCTATGGCTACACCTTC. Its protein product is CASRPTDTYGYTF.